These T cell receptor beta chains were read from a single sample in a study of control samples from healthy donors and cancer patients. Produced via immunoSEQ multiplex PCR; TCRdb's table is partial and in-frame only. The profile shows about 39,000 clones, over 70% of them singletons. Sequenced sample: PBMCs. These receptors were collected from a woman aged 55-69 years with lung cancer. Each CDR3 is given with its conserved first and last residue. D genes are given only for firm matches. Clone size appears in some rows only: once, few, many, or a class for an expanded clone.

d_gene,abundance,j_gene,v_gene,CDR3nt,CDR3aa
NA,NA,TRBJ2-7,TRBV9,TGTGCCAGCAGCCCTGACGGAGCTAAGGTCCACGAGCAGTACTTC,CASSPDGAKVHEQYF
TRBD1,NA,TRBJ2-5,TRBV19,TGTGCCAGTAGTATAAGGACAGGGGGCGAGACCCAGTACTTC,CASSIRTGGETQYF
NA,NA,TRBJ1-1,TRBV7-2,TGTGCCAGCAGCTCACAGGGACGGGACACTGAAGCTTTCTTT,CASSSQGRDTEAFF
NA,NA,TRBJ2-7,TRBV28,TGTGCCAGCACCCCCGCGGGGCCTTACGAGCAGTACTTC,CASTPAGPYEQYF
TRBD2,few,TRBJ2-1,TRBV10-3,TGTGCCATCAGTCAGACTAGCGGGGTAGTGGGGGGCAATGAGCAGTTCTTC,CAISQTSGVVGGNEQFF
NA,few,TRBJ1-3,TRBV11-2,TGTGCCAGCAGCTTAGTAGCGGGAAACACCATATATTTT,CASSLVAGNTIYF
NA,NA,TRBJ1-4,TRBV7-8,TGTGCCAGCAGCCTATGGGGCCGGGCCGAAAAACTGTTTTTT,CASSLWGRAEKLFF
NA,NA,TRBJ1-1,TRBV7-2,TGTGCCAGCAGCTTAGCAAAGAACACTGAAGCTTTCTTT,CASSLAKNTEAFF
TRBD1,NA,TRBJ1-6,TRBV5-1,TGCGCCAGCAGCTTAGGACAGGGGTTTTCACCCCTCCACTTT,CASSLGQGFSPLHF
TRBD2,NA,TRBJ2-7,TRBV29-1,TGCAGCGTTGGCCTAGCGGGAGGGCCGAAGTACTTC,CSVGLAGGPKYF
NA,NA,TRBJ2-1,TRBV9,TGTGCCAGCAGCGCTAGGGGGGGCGCTTACAATGAGCAGTTCTTC,CASSARGGAYNEQFF
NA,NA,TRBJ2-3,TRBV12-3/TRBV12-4,TGTGCCAGCAGTCTCCAGGGTTCTGGCACGCAGTATTTT,CASSLQGSGTQYF